One sample yielded the 12 T cell receptor beta chains listed below, sequenced in a study of T cell therapy after organ transplantation. Sequenced by immunoSEQ multiplex PCR; TCRdb stores in-frame clones only, minus some. Altogether approximately 20,000 clones are present, approximately 85% being singletons, with the ten largest covering about 9.2%. Noted time point: 4-8 weeks after completion of therapy. Their specific antigens are unknown. Sequences were derived from CD8+ T cells from blood, sampled after autologous CMV-specific T cell therapy. These receptors all come from a human patient who had received a solid organ transplant and had CMV disease. Some T cells may be provided by the graft donor.

The rearrangement joins TRBV4-1 to TRBJ1-5; possibly TRBD1 for D (5 bases). From germline, CDR1 is MGHRA and CDR2 YSYEKL. The ends were cut back, 3 bases at V and 2 bases at J, with 17 bases in the middle. The CDR3 is 17 residues long. The CDR3 DNA follows: TGCGCCAGCAGCCAGACAAAGGGCCAAGGGGGCAATCAGCCCCAGCATTTT. It codes for CASSQTKGQGGNQPQHF.

V and J are TRBV4-1 and TRBJ1-5; D is unresolved. Germline lookup yields CDR1 MGHRA and CDR2 YSYEKL. Trimming took 3 bases from V and 2 from J, leaving 20 bases between them. This CDR3 has 18 residues. CDR3 in amino acids: CASSQAWEGAKGNQPQHF. The CDR3 nucleotides are TGCGCCAGCAGCCAGGCTTGGGAGGGCGCGAAAGGCAATCAGCCCCAGCATTTT.

CDR3 in amino acids: CSTGGEGYNEQFF. As DNA, the CDR3 is TGCAGCACGGGGGGGGAAGGCTACAATGAGCAGTTCTTC. The genes are TRBV29-1 and TRBJ2-1; 8 nucleotides agree with TRBD2. Germline-derived CDR1 and CDR2 are SQVTM and ANQGSEA. The CDR3 is 13 amino acids. The J segment lost 3 bases and the V segment lost 8 bases, leaving 6 bases of the junction unmatched.

This chain uses TRBV29-1 with TRBJ2-7; unclear D gene. This CDR3 region has 15 residues. The germline gives CDR1 SQVTM, CDR2 ANQGSEA. V was clipped by 0 bases and J by 4 bases, with 16 bases between them. The CDR3 region has the DNA TGCAGCGTTGAAGATTCTCAGTCTGGATTTTACGAGCAGTACTTC. Its protein is CSVEDSQSGFYEQYF.

The chain employs TRBV27 and TRBJ2-7, with 7 nucleotides matching TRBD2. The V segment lost 0 bases and the J segment 4 bases; nucleotides outside the gene matches: 6. This CDR3 contains 15 residues. Germline CDR1 is MNHEY and CDR2 is SMNVEV (reference sequence). The CDR3 DNA reads as TGTGCCAGCAGTTTATCGAGGGGACTACTATACGAGCAGTACTTC. Translation: CASSLSRGLLYEQYF.

The CDR3 DNA reads as TGTGCCTGGAGCGTTGGGACGACACTGAACACTGAAGCTTTCTTT. The encoded protein is CAWSVGTTLNTEAFF. The rearrangement joins TRBV30 to TRBJ1-1; possibly TRBD1 for D (5 bases). This CDR3 has 15 amino acids. In germline, CDR1 is GTSNPN, CDR2 SVGIG (reference sequence). V was cut by 3 bases and J by 0 bases, with 14 bases left in between.

This clone was counted only a few times. This chain uses TRBV7-9 with TRBJ1-2; TRBD1 might be the D (6 bases). CDR3 length: 14 amino acids. The germline gives CDR1 SEHNR, CDR2 FQNEAQ (reference sequence). The germline V and J ends were trimmed by 3 bases and 4 bases, with 12 bases remaining between them. The CDR3 region is CASSFHSGAYGYTF. CDR3 bases: TGTGCCAGCAGCTTTCACTCAGGGGCCTATGGCTACACCTTC.

The V and J genes are TRBV6-5 and TRBJ2-2, with D hard to call. CDR1 is MNHEY and CDR2 is SVGAGI in the germline V gene. V lost 4 bases and J lost 3, with 9 bases in between. The CDR3 sequence is 14 residues long. DNA for the CDR3: TGTGCCAGCAGTTTGGGCACGTACACCGGGGAGCTGTTTTTT. This sequence encodes CASSLGTYTGELFF.

This sequence joins TRBV9 and TRBJ2-1; D unresolved. This CDR3 region has 13 residues. Per germline, CDR1 SGDLS and CDR2 YYNGEE. V shed 4 bases and J shed 6 bases, with 11 bases lying between them. The CDR3 is CASSPLELNEQFF. DNA of the CDR3: TGTGCCAGCAGCCCCTTGGAGCTCAATGAGCAGTTCTTC.

The chain recombines TRBV28 with TRBJ1-5, with D tentatively TRBD1 (5 bases). CDR1 and CDR2 (germline): MDHEN, SYDVKM. The CDR3 is made up of 16 amino acids. V was trimmed by 6 bases and J by 0 bases, leaving 15 bases between them. CDR3 coding DNA: TGTGCCAGCAGCGTGGGGCTGGGGAATAGCAATCAGCCCCAGCATTTT. Translated: CASSVGLGNSNQPQHF.

The chain links TRBV9 to TRBJ2-5; 8 bases align to TRBD2. CDR3 length: 16 amino acids. The V and J ends lost 1 base and 5 bases, in that order; junction bases with no gene match: 10. Germline CDR1 reads SGDLS; CDR2 reads YYNGEE. This CDR3 reads CASSVIAAGGRETQYF. In nucleotides, the CDR3 is TGTGCCAGCAGCGTAATAGCCGCGGGGGGTCGGGAGACCCAGTACTTC.

Here the CDR3 DNA reads TGTGCCTGGAAAGGGACATTGAACACCGGGGAGCTGTTTTTT. Protein product: CAWKGTLNTGELFF. J is TRBJ2-2 and V is TRBV30; weak D call: TRBD1 (6 bases). The ends were cut back, 4 bases at V and 1 base at J, with 10 bases in the middle. Germline V CDR1 and CDR2: GTSNPN, SVGIG (reference sequence). The CDR3 is made up of 14 amino acids.